This T cell receptor beta chain was sequenced during a study of regulatory T cells in long-lasting Graves disease. Arm-PCR of CDR3 regions and iRepertoire HTBI primers were used to build TCR beta libraries. Using its own MiXCR run on the multiplex PCR reads, TCRdb lists one record per CDR3 protein. The sample lists about 560,000 distinct CDR3 sequences, about 16% occurring once. As concerns this clonotype: Its antigen is unidentified. A clone one base away is much larger, so this may be a read error.

Overall study findings and caveats: It is possible that accuracy was reduced by the small size of the sample.

Time point specified: newly diagnosed GD, antithyroid drugs for less than 3 months. Generation of the TCR library employed RNA extracted from PBMCs. V shed 2 bases and J shed 8 bases, with 4 bases lying between them. Germline V gene lookup returns CDR1 LGHNT and CDR2 FRNRAP. This CDR3 comprises 11 residues. Another study also made use of these data, one on T cells in Graves' hyperthyroidism and ophthalmopathy. This second study notes: HTBI primers were the set used in a first-round RT-PCR of the TCR CDR3.

This sequence was found in a man aged 18 to 29 with Graves disease. The sample in question was peripheral blood mononuclear cells (PBMCs), obtained at new diagnosis, from a patient treated with antithyroid drugs. The chain is built from TRBV12-5 and TRBJ2-1, with D hard to call. CDR3 DNA sequence: TGTGCTAGTGGTTTGAAGGATGAGCAGTTCTTC. Its translation: CASGLKDEQFF.